This T cell receptor (beta chain) was obtained from a study of blood T cell repertoires in COVID-19. Overall study context: Donors in the United States, Italy and Spain gave samples during acute or convalescent COVID-19. T cells, B-cell-depleted T cells, or PBMCs provided the cDNA or gDNA that served as material.

CDR1 is SGHTA and CDR2 is FQGNSA in the germline V gene. V lost 5 bases to trimming and J lost 5 bases, with 22 bases between them. The CDR3 spans 16 residues. As processed by the authors: It was from reference gene primer amplification that nucleated cell counts were estimated. Method: immunoSEQ multiplex PCR; TCRdb's copy keeps in-frame clones and lacks some. That table furnishes V, J and clone size, whereas the DNA furnished D and trimming. The sample holds roughly 50,000 clones, around four fifths seen once. This sequence originates from a human donor in a cohort sampled during active COVID-19. The sequencing input was peripheral blood. The chain employs TRBV7-2 and TRBJ2-7; TRBD1 is a possible D gene (6 bases). The CDR3 region is CASSNTAGTSLNEQYF. In nucleotides, the CDR3 is TGTGCCAGCAGCAACACTGCCGGGACAAGTCTTAACGAGCAGTACTTC. The variable domain in full, with the rest retrieved from reference TRBV7-2 and TRBJ2-7, is GAGVSQSPSNKVTEKGKDVELRCDPISGHTALYWYRQSLGQGLEFLIYFQGNSAPDKSGLPSDRFSAERTGGSVSTLTIQRTQQEDSAVYLCASSNTAGTSLNEQYFGPGTRLTVT.